This TCR beta chain was sequenced during a study of control samples from healthy donors and cancer patients. The repertoire was sequenced with immunoSEQ multiplex PCR; TCRdb's copy has only in-frame clones and lacks some. The table has 130,000 to 150,000 clones, about 91% seen once. The CDR3 has 14 residues. The germline V and J ends were trimmed by 3 bases and 1 base, with 6 bases remaining between them. Germline CDR1 SGHNT, CDR2 YENEEA. The specimen was blood. The rearrangement links TRBV11-3 to TRBJ2-2; no reliable D call. This sequence originates from a man aged 25 to 40 in good health. CDR3 nucleotide sequence: TGTGCCAGCAGCTTGACCGTGAACACCGGGGAGCTGTTTTTT. Its translation: CASSLTVNTGELFF.